This T cell receptor (beta chain) was documented in a study of OX40 agonist ivuxolimab in advanced cancers. Study-wide results and limits: At 0.1 to 3.0 mg/kg, CD4+ and CD8+ blood T cells expanded clonally by week 6.

CDR3 length equals 16 residues. V lost 1 base and J lost 0, with 13 bases in between. Germline CDR1 reads SGHTA; CDR2 reads FQGNSA. The table lists this clone with a count of one. Its antigen is not known. The repertoire was sequenced with immunoSEQ multiplex PCR; TCRdb's copy has only in-frame clones and lacks some. The sample shows 65,000 to 90,000 clones, less than 90% of them seen only once. The V and J genes are TRBV7-2 and TRBJ2-7; D possibly uses TRBD1 or TRBD2 (5 bases each). The specimen comprised CD4+ or CD8+ T cells sorted from blood, sampled in a trial of the OX40 agonist ivuxolimab. This clonotype originated in an adult with an advanced solid tumor such as melanoma, head and neck, liver or kidney cancer. CDR3 sequence reads: CASSLDWDDSSYEQYF. The CDR3 nucleotides read TGTGCCAGCAGCTTAGATTGGGACGACAGCTCCTACGAGCAGTACTTC.